These 28 T cell receptor beta chains were all obtained from the same sample, sequenced in a study of cytomegalovirus exposure and HLA in healthy donors. Primers: 60 Vbeta forward and 13 Jbeta reverse. Sequenced by immunoSEQ multiplex PCR; TCRdb stores in-frame clones only, minus some. The sample has roughly 220,000 clones, around 85% seen once; the top ten hold around 1.7%. The specimen was PBMCs. The receptors come from a man aged 45-65 years in good health and CMV-seronegative.

V and J are TRBV15 and TRBJ2-7, with D maybe TRBD1 (6 bases). Germline V gene lookup returns CDR1 LNHNV and CDR2 YYDKDF (reference sequence). V lost 0 bases, J lost 6 bases, and 12 bases lay in between. This CDR3 region has 14 residues. CDR3 region: CATSRDVQGAEQYF. The CDR3 nucleotides read TGTGCCACCAGCAGAGACGTACAGGGCGCCGAGCAGTACTTC.

As for this clone: In the same sample, other DNA sequences code for this CDR3. The rearrangement links TRBV5-1 to TRBJ2-1, with TRBD1 matching over 11 bases. Losses at the gene ends were 4 bases for V and 6 bases for J; bases not matched to a gene: 6. Germline-derived CDR1 and CDR2 are SGHRS and YFSETQ. This CDR3 region has 15 residues. CDR3 protein: CASSPGQGAGNEQFF. Here the CDR3 DNA reads TGCGCCAGCAGCCCCGGACAGGGGGCTGGCAATGAGCAGTTCTTC.

The V call is TRBV6-1, the J call TRBJ1-4, with D unresolved. The CDR3 length is 14 residues. V lost 5 bases, J lost 7 bases, and 14 bases lay in between. CDR1 and CDR2 (germline): MNHNS, SASEGT. This CDR3 reads CASSPPRSSEKLFF. CDR3 coding DNA: TGTGCCAGCAGTCCTCCCCGCTCCAGTGAAAAACTGTTTTTT.

The chain has TRBV9 and TRBJ2-7; tentatively, D is TRBD1 (5 bases). With 3 bases removed from V and 2 bases from J, the gap between germline ends came to 12 bases. The CDR3 consists of 14 residues. The germline gives CDR1 SGDLS, CDR2 YYNGEE. The CDR3 sequence is CASSARQSPYEQYF. Written as DNA, the CDR3 is TGTGCCAGCAGCGCCCGACAGTCTCCCTACGAGCAGTACTTC.

CDR3 bases: TGTGCCAGCAGTTTGGAGAGAACCGGGACTAGCGGGAGGGTATGGAGGGAGCAGTACTTC. Translating gives CASSLERTGTSGRVWREQYF. The genes are TRBV28 and TRBJ2-7; 16 bases agree with TRBD2. CDR1 is MDHEN and CDR2 is SYDVKM in the germline V gene. The CDR3 contains 20 residues. Trimming removed 3 bases from V and 7 bases from J; junction bases left unmatched: 18.

This clone has only one observation. V gene TRBV6-6 combines with J gene TRBJ2-7; 7 bases are a match to TRBD1. Germline values: CDR1 MNHNY, CDR2 SVGAGI (reference sequence). The V and J ends lost 10 bases and 5 bases, in that order; junction bases with no gene match: 8. This CDR3 contains 12 residues. The CDR3 spells CATGRGGHEQYF. The CDR3, as DNA: TGTGCCACGGGGAGAGGGGGCCACGAGCAGTACTTC.

The gene calls are TRBV6-6 and TRBJ1-6; D is perhaps TRBD1 (5 bases). This CDR3 has 15 residues. Trimming removed 6 bases at V and 5 bases at J, with 14 bases between. CDR1 and CDR2 (germline): MNHNY, SVGAGI (reference sequence). The CDR3: CASSWDSRNNSPLHF. For the CDR3, the DNA is TGTGCCAGCAGCTGGGACTCAAGGAATAATTCACCCCTCCACTTT.

This clone was counted between two and nine times. The chain joins TRBV15 to TRBJ1-4, with 8 bases fitting TRBD1. Germline-derived CDR1 and CDR2 are LNHNV and YYDKDF (reference sequence). CDR3 length equals 15 residues. Losses at the gene ends were 5 bases for V and 6 bases for J; bases not matched to a gene: 8. CDR3 nucleotide sequence: TGTGCCACCAGCCCCCGGGACAGGCAGTATGAAAAACTGTTTTTT. This codes for CATSPRDRQYEKLFF. Looking up the rest from reference TRBV15 and TRBJ1-4 gives the full variable domain: DAMVIQNPRYQVTQFGKPVTLSCSQTLNHNVMYWYQQKSSQAPKLLFHYYDKDFNNEADTPDNFQSRRPNTSFCFLDIRSPGLGDTAMYLCATSPRDRQYEKLFFGSGTQLSVL.

This chain connects TRBV19 to TRBJ2-1; 7 nucleotides agree with TRBD2. The V gene end was trimmed by 6 bases and the J gene end by 9 bases; junction bases not matched to a gene: 8. CDR3 size: 13 residues. Germline V gene data show CDR1 as LNHDA and CDR2 as SQIVND (reference sequence). CDR3 nucleotides: TGTGCCAGTAGATCAGGCGGGGAGGGTGAGCAGTTCTTC. It yields the protein CASRSGGEGEQFF. Based on the CDR3 plus reference TRBV19 and TRBJ2-1, the full variable domain is DGGITQSPKYLFRKEGQNVTLSCEQNLNHDAMYWYRQDPGQGLRLIYYSQIVNDFQKGDIAEGYSVSREKKESFPLTVTSAQKNPTAFYLCASRSGGEGEQFFGPGTRLTVL.

This chain joins TRBV5-1 and TRBJ1-4; 8 nucleotides line up with TRBD1. Germline V gene sequence: CDR1 SGHRS, CDR2 YFSETQ. This CDR3 spans 14 amino acids. The J segment lost 7 bases and the V segment lost 4 bases, leaving 6 bases of the junction unmatched. CDR3 region: CASSTDRGVEKLFF. CDR3 DNA sequence: TGCGCCAGCAGCACCGACAGGGGTGTTGAAAAACTGTTTTTT.

This rearrangement joins TRBV7-2 to TRBJ2-7, with TRBD2 identical over 14 bases. CDR1 is SGHTA and CDR2 is FQGNSA in the germline V gene. Germline trimming cut 6 bases from V and 4 bases from J; bases unmatched to any gene: 11. The CDR3 is made up of 17 amino acids. The CDR3 DNA sequence: TGTGCCAGCAGGGGAAGACTAGCGGGAGGGTTCAGGTACGAGCAGTACTTC. This encodes CASRGRLAGGFRYEQYF.

The chain links TRBV5-1 to TRBJ1-2; tentative D call: TRBD1 (6 bases). Per germline, CDR1 SGHRS and CDR2 YFSETQ. The germline V and J ends were trimmed by 3 bases and 4 bases, with 13 bases remaining between them. The CDR3 has 14 residues. CDR3 sequence: CASSSTGQPYGYTF. CDR3 bases: TGCGCCAGCAGCTCAACTGGACAGCCCTATGGCTACACCTTC.

The rearrangement joins TRBV19 to TRBJ2-7; 11 bases match TRBD1. The V segment lost 5 bases and the J segment 0 bases; nucleotides outside the gene matches: 3. Germline assignment: CDR1 LNHDA and CDR2 SQIVND (reference sequence). CDR3 length: 15 residues. The CDR3 DNA reads as TGTGCCAGTAGTCTTGGGACAGGGGGCTCCTACGAGCAGTACTTC. The encoded protein is CASSLGTGGSYEQYF. Combining the CDR3 with reference TRBV19 and TRBJ2-7 gives the whole variable domain DGGITQSPKYLFRKEGQNVTLSCEQNLNHDAMYWYRQDPGQGLRLIYYSQIVNDFQKGDIAEGYSVSREKKESFPLTVTSAQKNPTAFYLCASSLGTGGSYEQYFGPGTRLTVT.

The chain uses TRBV27 and TRBJ1-1; the D gene is possibly TRBD1 (5 bases). Trimming took off 5 bases at V and 5 bases at J, with 15 bases between the two ends. The CDR3 is made up of 14 amino acids. Germline CDR1 MNHEY, CDR2 SMNVEV (reference sequence). The CDR3 is CASSPRSDRTEAFF. The DNA of the CDR3 is TGTGCCAGCAGTCCACGGTCCGACAGAACTGAAGCTTTCTTT.

The chain uses TRBV7-9 and TRBJ2-7, with TRBD2 matching over 9 bases. The ends lost 5 bases at V and 4 bases at J; junction bases unmatched: 12. CDR3 length: 16 residues. Germline V CDR1 and CDR2: SEHNR, FQNEAQ (reference sequence). The CDR3 spells CASSREPGLADYEQYF. Written as DNA, the CDR3 is TGTGCCAGCAGCCGCGAACCGGGACTAGCTGATTACGAGCAGTACTTC. Drawing the rest from reference TRBV7-9 and TRBJ2-7, the complete variable domain is DTGVSQNPRHKITKRGQNVTFRCDPISEHNRLYWYRQTLGQGPEFLTYFQNEAQLEKSRLLSDRFSAERPKGSFSTLEIQRTEQGDSAMYLCASSREPGLADYEQYFGPGTRLTVT.

V gene TRBV29-1 combines with J gene TRBJ2-1, with TRBD2 matching 14 bases. The CDR3 sequence is 15 residues long. V dropped 5 bases and J dropped 7; count of bases not matched to a gene: 7. Germline CDR1 SQVTM, CDR2 ANQGSEA. CDR3 in DNA: TGCAGCGTTTCGGGACTAGCGGGAGTAAGAAATGAGCAGTTCTTC. It is translated as CSVSGLAGVRNEQFF.

As regards this clone: In the same sample, other DNA sequences code for this CDR3. V gene TRBV11-1 combines with J gene TRBJ2-5, with a weak D call TRBD2 (5 bases). The V gene's germline CDR1 is SGHAT and CDR2 FQDESV (reference sequence). The length of the CDR3 is 13 residues. Deletions cut 5 bases from V and 5 bases from J, with 12 bases between. The CDR3 is CASSPGRGETQYF. For the CDR3, the DNA is TGTGCCAGCAGCCCCGGTCGAGGGGAGACCCAGTACTTC.

This clone has a single count. The chain combines TRBV5-1 with TRBJ2-3, with no clear D. V lost 4 bases to trimming and J lost 0 bases, with 9 bases between them. This CDR3 contains 14 residues. In germline, CDR1 is SGHRS, CDR2 YFSETQ. The CDR3 here is CASSLRQSTDTQYF. CDR3 coding DNA: TGCGCCAGCAGCCTGAGGCAAAGCACAGATACGCAGTATTTT. The full variable domain, completed using reference TRBV5-1 and TRBJ2-3, is KAGVTQTPRYLIKTRGQQVTLSCSPISGHRSVSWYQQTPGQGLQFLFEYFSETQRNKGNFPGRFSGRQFSNSRSEMNVSTLELGDSALYLCASSLRQSTDTQYFGPGTRLTVL.

V is TRBV10-3 and J is TRBJ2-7; D is possibly TRBD2 (6 bases). The CDR3 covers 13 residues. V shed 10 bases and J shed 2 bases, with 15 bases lying between them. Germline V CDR1 and CDR2: ENHRY, SYGVKD. In DNA, the CDR3 is TGTGCCACACGCCTTGCGGGACCCTACGAGCAGTACTTC. It yields the protein CATRLAGPYEQYF.

The chain is built from TRBV9 and TRBJ2-2; 14 nucleotides agree with TRBD2. V trimming: 0 bases; J trimming: 5 bases; junction bases outside the gene matches: 6. Germline V gene sequence: CDR1 SGDLS, CDR2 YYNGEE. This CDR3 is 18 amino acids long. As DNA, the CDR3 is TGTGCCAGCAGCGTAGTATGGACTAGCGGGAGGAGTACCGGGGAGCTGTTTTTT. This encodes CASSVVWTSGRSTGELFF.

The chain links TRBV6-5 to TRBJ1-1; weak D call: TRBD1 (5 bases). Germline CDR1 reads MNHEY; CDR2 reads SVGAGI. The CDR3 spans 16 residues. Deletions cut 0 bases from V and 0 bases from J, with 11 bases between. CDR3 DNA sequence: TGTGCCAGCAGTTACTCCGGGTGGGGCCTGAACACTGAAGCTTTCTTT. It encodes CASSYSGWGLNTEAFF.

This clone has just one count. The rearrangement uses TRBV7-9 and TRBJ2-5; D is unresolved. CDR1 and CDR2 (germline): SEHNR, FQNEAQ (reference sequence). Trimming stripped 3 bases from V and 2 bases from J, with 10 bases between. The CDR3 has 14 residues. The CDR3 nucleotides are TGTGCCAGCAGCTTCCCCAGAAAGCAAGAGACCCAGTACTTC. Translation: CASSFPRKQETQYF.

This chain joins TRBV19 and TRBJ2-1, with 8 bases fitting TRBD2. This CDR3 contains 17 residues. With V trimmed by 6 bases and J by 2 bases, 12 bases remained unmatched. The germline V gene encodes CDR1 LNHDA and CDR2 SQIVND (reference sequence). CDR3 nucleotide sequence: TGTGCCAGTAGGGTAGCGGGAAGACTTCTGACCTACAATGAGCAGTTCTTC. Translation gives CASRVAGRLLTYNEQFF. Together with reference TRBV19 and TRBJ2-1, the CDR3 gives the full variable domain: DGGITQSPKYLFRKEGQNVTLSCEQNLNHDAMYWYRQDPGQGLRLIYYSQIVNDFQKGDIAEGYSVSREKKESFPLTVTSAQKNPTAFYLCASRVAGRLLTYNEQFFGPGTRLTVL.

The genes are TRBV2 and TRBJ2-5; 8 bases are shared with TRBD1. The CDR3 covers 14 residues. The germline gives CDR1 SNHLY, CDR2 FYNNEI. J was trimmed by 5 bases and V by 5 bases; bases with no gene match: 7. The CDR3 sequence is CASSLWTGRETQYF. The CDR3 coding sequence is TGTGCCAGCAGTTTGTGGACAGGGCGGGAGACCCAGTACTTC. Full variable domain (remainder filled in from reference TRBV2 and TRBJ2-5): EPEVTQTPSHQVTQMGQEVILRCVPISNHLYFYWYRQILGQKVEFLVSFYNNEISEKSEIFDDQFSVERPDGSNFTLKIRSTKLEDSAMYFCASSLWTGRETQYFGPGTRLLVL.

The chain combines TRBV19 with TRBJ2-2; the match to TRBD2 covers 14 bases. The germline CDR1 and CDR2 sequences are LNHDA and SQIVND (reference sequence). There are 16 residues in the CDR3. Trimming cost V 5 bases and J 3 bases; bases outside gene matches: 2. The CDR3 sequence: CASSGGLAGDTGELFF. For the CDR3, the DNA is TGTGCCAGTAGTGGGGGACTAGCGGGAGACACCGGGGAGCTGTTTTTT.

The rearrangement joins TRBV14 to TRBJ2-5; 8 positions agree with TRBD2. Germline V gene lookup returns CDR1 SGHDN and CDR2 FVKESK. This CDR3 is built from 14 residues. With V trimmed by 4 bases and J by 5 bases, 6 bases remained unmatched. The CDR3 sequence is CASSRLAGVETQYF. In DNA form, the CDR3 reads TGTGCCAGCAGCCGTCTAGCGGGTGTGGAGACCCAGTACTTC.

This chain joins TRBV28 and TRBJ1-2; 8 nucleotides agree with TRBD1. With 2 bases clipped from V and 7 bases from J, the junction kept 9 bases outside the gene matches. The CDR3 extends over 15 amino acids. Germline values: CDR1 MDHEN, CDR2 SYDVKM. The CDR3 here is CASSLNPGGSGGYTF. The CDR3 bases are TGTGCCAGCAGTTTAAACCCAGGGGGCAGTGGTGGCTACACCTTC.

This chain links TRBV30 with TRBJ2-1, with 9 positions matching TRBD2. The V gene end was trimmed by 0 bases and the J gene end by 7 bases; junction bases not matched to a gene: 4. The CDR3 contains 14 residues. CDR1 is GTSNPN and CDR2 is SVGIG in the germline V gene (reference sequence). Written as DNA, the CDR3 is TGTGCCTGGAGTGTAGGCCTAGCGGGGAATGAGCAGTTCTTC. It is translated as CAWSVGLAGNEQFF.